A single T cell receptor (beta chain) is shown here with its context. This record belongs to a study of OX40 agonist ivuxolimab in advanced cancers. The method was immunoSEQ multiplex PCR; TCRdb's version includes in-frame clones alone and lacks a portion of them. The table lists tens of thousands of clones, approximately 94% of them singletons. The CDR3 extends over 12 amino acids. CDR1 is MDHEN, CDR2 SYDVKM, per germline. V was shortened by 6 bases and J by 3 bases, with 8 bases between the two germline ends. This sample comprised CD4+ or CD8+ T cells sorted from blood, obtained in a trial of the OX40 agonist ivuxolimab. The sequence was obtained from an adult with an advanced solid tumor such as melanoma, head and neck, liver or kidney cancer. The chain is built from TRBV28 and TRBJ1-1, with D unresolved. Here the CDR3 reads CASSTDHTEAFF. CDR3 bases: TGTGCCAGCAGCACAGATCACACTGAAGCTTTCTTT.